Following are 7 T cell receptor beta chains from one sample sequenced in a study of shared clonotypes between healthy human individuals. Some clones are missing from TCRdb's copy, which holds only in-frame ones; the method was immunoSEQ multiplex PCR. The sample has about 1 million clones, 70% to 80% seen once. Sequences were obtained from memory CD4+ T cells from PBMCs. Subset reported: CD45RA-negative fraction. All receptors derive from a man aged 18-30 years in good health. Some clones in this sample may be carry-over from other donors' samples.

The J gene is TRBJ2-7, the V gene TRBV2; no clear D. Per the germline V gene, CDR1 is SNHLY and CDR2 is FYNNEI. The length of the CDR3 is 15 residues. Deletions cut 2 bases from V and 0 bases from J, with 11 bases between. CDR3: CASSELLTTSYEQYF. The CDR3 DNA is TGTGCCAGCAGTGAACTCCTCACGACCTCCTACGAGCAGTACTTC.

The chain recombines TRBV4-2 with TRBJ2-7, with a tentative D call TRBD2 (5 bases). The CDR3 extends over 15 amino acids. The V end lost 1 base, the J end lost 7 bases, and 17 bases lay between the germline ends. Germline V gene data show CDR1 as LGHNA and CDR2 as YNFKEQ. CDR3 nucleotides: TGTGCCAGCAGCCAAGTGTGGGGAGTGTCGTGGGAGCAGTACTTC. It translates to CASSQVWGVSWEQYF.

The chain couples TRBV28 to TRBJ1-5; 10 bases fit TRBD1. CDR3 length: 13 amino acids. V dropped 6 bases and J dropped 7; count of bases not matched to a gene: 3. Germline values: CDR1 MDHEN, CDR2 SYDVKM. DNA of the CDR3: TGTGCCAGCAGGGGACAGGGGCGGCAGCCCCAGCATTTT. This sequence encodes CASRGQGRQPQHF. Based on the CDR3 plus reference TRBV28 and TRBJ1-5, the full variable domain is DVKVTQSSRYLVKRTGEKVFLECVQDMDHENMFWYRQDPGLGLRLIYFSYDVKMKEKGDIPEGYSVSREKKERFSLILESASTNQTSMYLCASRGQGRQPQHFGDGTRLSIL.

This chain uses TRBV5-4 with TRBJ2-1; 15 nucleotides line up with TRBD2. Germline lookup yields CDR1 SGHNT and CDR2 YYREEE (reference sequence). V shed 4 bases and J 8 bases; nucleotides not matched to a gene: 7. The length of the CDR3 is 16 residues. The CDR3 bases are TGTGCCAGCAGCGAGGGACTAGCGGGAGGAAGCGATGAGCAGTTCTTC. Encoded protein: CASSEGLAGGSDEQFF.

The gene calls are TRBV28 and TRBJ2-7; the D is unclear. CDR3 length: 13 amino acids. V shed 4 bases and J shed 3 bases, with 10 bases lying between them. In germline, CDR1 is MDHEN, CDR2 SYDVKM. The CDR3 here is CASSYLDRYEQYF. CDR3 DNA: TGTGCCAGCAGTTACCTGGACCGCTACGAGCAGTACTTC.

The rearrangement uses TRBV6-5 and TRBJ2-1; 11 bases line up with TRBD2. Germline assignment: CDR1 MNHEY and CDR2 SVGAGI. The J segment lost 10 bases and the V segment lost 7 bases, leaving 6 bases of the junction unmatched. The CDR3 is 13 residues long. CDR3 in DNA: TGTGCCAGCAATAGCGGGAGGGCCTTGGAGCAGTTCTTC. It codes for CASNSGRALEQFF.

The chain couples TRBV4-1 to TRBJ2-2; 9 bases match TRBD2. V was clipped by 1 base and J by 0 bases; unmatched bases: 0. CDR1 MGHRA and CDR2 YSYEKL come from the germline V gene. The CDR3 loop spans 16 amino acids. The CDR3 nucleotides are TGCGCCAGCAGCCAAGTAGCGGGGGCGAACACCGGGGAGCTGTTTTTT. Amino acid sequence: CASSQVAGANTGELFF.